This paragraph covers one T cell receptor beta chain sequence. The antigen is undetermined. The data were obtained in a study of cytomegalovirus exposure and HLA in healthy donors. Study-wide results and limits: Among TCR beta chains, those listed as cytomegalovirus-associated numbered 164. Sequences of the TCR beta chain were said to predict the HLA-A and HLA-B alleles of most subjects accurately. In an earlier analysis, most TCR beta V segments were productive about 87% or about 30% of the time. Diagnosis of cytomegalovirus status made by the classifier reportedly showed high specificity and sensitivity.

In germline, CDR1 is MGHDK, CDR2 SYGVNS. Trimming pared 3 bases from V and 11 bases from J, leaving 25 bases between. This CDR3 is built from 16 residues. A multiplex PCR was run with 60 Vbeta primers and 13 Jbeta primers. Libraries were prepared by immunoSEQ multiplex PCR; TCRdb keeps only in-frame clonotypes and omits some of them. The data show under 150,000 clones, almost 80% seen once. The TCR sequence derives from a woman in her 40s in good health and CMV-seropositive. Sequencing used PBMCs. The V and J genes are TRBV25-1 and TRBJ1-1, with a tentative D call TRBD1 (5 bases). The CDR3 loop is CASSDRGGTGRLGAFF. DNA of the CDR3: TGTGCCAGCAGTGACCGGGGGGGAACCGGGAGGTTGGGGGCTTTCTTT.